One sample yielded the 21 T cell receptor beta chains listed below, sequenced in a study of blood T cell repertoires in COVID-19. The protocol was immunoSEQ multiplex PCR, while the TCRdb copy is restricted to in-frame clones and leaves out a portion. Found here are 150,000 or so clones, 84% of them singletons; the top ten hold around a fifth. Sequencing was done on a sample of peripheral blood. All receptors derive from a woman of 80 years or more with acute or convalescent COVID-19.

CDR3: CASSLDRPITGIEQYF. In DNA form, the CDR3 reads TGTGCCAGCTCACTGGACAGGCCTATCACGGGGATCGAGCAGTACTTC. The chain joins TRBV18 to TRBJ2-7; 7 bases are shared with TRBD1. V shed 4 bases, J shed 6 bases, and the junction held 15 bases outside the gene matches. This CDR3 has 16 amino acids. Looked up from germline, CDR1 is KGHSH and CDR2 is LQKENI.

J is TRBJ1-2 and V is TRBV6-5; a possible D gene is TRBD1 (6 bases). The CDR3 is made up of 12 amino acids. In germline, CDR1 is MNHEY, CDR2 SVGAGI. The V end was cut by 6 bases, the J end by 7 bases, with 12 bases between. CDR3 residues: CASSDNRVGYTF. The CDR3 nucleotides read TGTGCCAGCAGCGATAACAGGGTTGGCTACACCTTC.

J is TRBJ2-5 and V is TRBV10-3, with D unresolved. This CDR3 spans 14 amino acids. V gave up 0 bases and J gave up 7 bases, with 12 bases separating them. CDR1 and CDR2 from the germline V gene are ENHRY and SYGVKD. The CDR3 reads CAISESGRLGTQYF. For the CDR3, the DNA is TGTGCCATCAGTGAGTCGGGCAGGCTGGGGACCCAGTACTTC.

V gene TRBV4-2 combines with J gene TRBJ2-3; D unresolved. Germline assignment: CDR1 LGHNA and CDR2 YNFKEQ. V lost 0 bases and J lost 5, with 9 bases in between. CDR3 size: 14 residues. The CDR3 sequence: CASSQDLSGDTQYF. Here the CDR3 DNA reads TGTGCCAGCAGCCAAGACCTCTCCGGAGATACGCAGTATTTT.

J is TRBJ2-1 and V is TRBV6-4; D may be TRBD2 (6 bases). Trimming pared 4 bases from V and 7 bases from J, leaving 17 bases between. Germline V gives CDR1 MRHNA, CDR2 SNTAGT. The CDR3 loop spans 15 amino acids. CDR3 loop: CASSVLAGLGNEQFF. The DNA of the CDR3 is TGTGCCAGCAGTGTTCTCGCGGGGCTGGGAAATGAGCAGTTCTTC.

The rearrangement uses TRBV20-1 and TRBJ2-3; no definite D call. The CDR3 spans 16 residues. The germline CDR1 and CDR2 sequences are DFQATT and SNEGSKA (reference sequence). V was trimmed by 3 bases and J by 6 bases, leaving 22 bases between them. CDR3: CSASSLPESSVDTQYF. The DNA for the CDR3 is TGCAGTGCTAGTTCGCTCCCCGAGAGTTCCGTGGATACGCAGTATTTT.

The sample holds a few counts of this clone. The V gene is TRBV3-1 (or the pseudogene TRBV3-2), the J gene TRBJ1-1; weak D call: TRBD1 (6 bases). This CDR3 contains 15 residues. The V end was cut by 3 bases, the J end by 0 bases, with 11 bases between. Germline CDR1 LGHDT, CDR2 YNNKEL (reference sequence). The CDR3 reads CASSQNGGLNTEAFF. The CDR3 bases are TGTGCCAGCAGCCAGAATGGGGGCCTGAACACTGAAGCTTTCTTT.

The rearrangement uses TRBV10-3 and TRBJ1-6, with D possibly TRBD1 on 5 matching bases. The germline V gene encodes CDR1 ENHRY and CDR2 SYGVKD. Deletions cut 7 bases from V and 8 bases from J, with 12 bases between. CDR3 size: 13 residues. The CDR3 region is CAITREEDSPLHF. CDR3 DNA sequence: TGTGCCATCACCAGGGAGGAAGATTCACCCCTCCACTTT.

The chain joins TRBV21-1 to TRBJ2-2; the D call TRBD1 from the table was never checked on the DNA. TRBV21-1 is tagged as a pseudogene. The CDR3 runs 14 residues. The CDR3 loop reads CASGRGLGTGELFF. The CDR3 region has the DNA TGTGCCAGCGGCAGGGGGCTGGGTACCGGGGAGCTGTTTTTT.

The rearrangement joins TRBV9 to TRBJ2-1; D gene ambiguous. CDR3 size: 15 residues. CDR1 SGDLS and CDR2 YYNGEE come from the germline V gene. V was clipped by 2 bases and J by 2 bases, with 11 bases between them. The CDR3 DNA follows: TGTGCCAGCAGCGTTTATGGGCCTACCTACAATGAGCAGTTCTTC. It yields the protein CASSVYGPTYNEQFF.

The rearrangement joins TRBV7-2 to TRBJ1-5, with D possibly matching TRBD1 (5 bases). Per germline, CDR1 SGHTA and CDR2 FQGNSA. The CDR3 spans 14 residues. The V and J ends lost 1 base and 6 bases respectively, with 10 bases between them. CDR3 region: CASSLVAGSQPQHF. The CDR3 nucleotides are TGTGCCAGCAGCTTAGTGGCAGGGTCTCAGCCCCAGCATTTT. Variable domain in full (rest from reference TRBV7-2 and TRBJ1-5): GAGVSQSPSNKVTEKGKDVELRCDPISGHTALYWYRQSLGQGLEFLIYFQGNSAPDKSGLPSDRFSAERTGGSVSTLTIQRTQQEDSAVYLCASSLVAGSQPQHFGDGTRLSIL.

Comment on this clone: An end of the junction does not agree with germline; a read error may underlie this. The rearrangement uses TRBV7-7 and TRBJ1-3; D not resolved. Germline CDR1 is SSHAT and CDR2 is FNYEAQ (reference sequence). The CDR3 is made up of 14 amino acids. CDR3 sequence reads: CASSLSRSGNTIYF. The CDR3 coding sequence is TGTGCTAGCAGCTTATCCCGGTCCGGAAACACCATATATTTT.

In this sample, this clone turned up a few times. The V and J genes are TRBV11-2 and TRBJ2-2; 10 bases are shared with TRBD2. Germline CDR1 SGHAT, CDR2 FQNNGV. CDR3 length equals 15 residues. Losses at the gene ends were 5 bases for V and 5 bases for J; bases not matched to a gene: 5. The DNA of the CDR3 is TGTGCCAGCAGCCGATCTAGCGGGAGTACCGGGGAGCTGTTTTTT. It is translated as CASSRSSGSTGELFF. Full variable domain (rest looked up from reference TRBV11-2 and TRBJ2-2): EAGVAQSPRYKIIEKRQSVAFWCNPISGHATLYWYQQILGQGPKLLIQFQNNGVVDDSQLPKDRFSAERLKGVDSTLKIQPAKLEDSAVYLCASSRSSGSTGELFFGEGSRLTVL.

The chain carries TRBV9 and TRBJ1-3; 7 positions match TRBD1. The CDR3 is 15 amino acids. Germline V gene data show CDR1 as SGDLS and CDR2 as YYNGEE. After removal of 0 bases from V and 4 bases from J, the junction contained 4 bases not matched to a gene. The CDR3 nucleotides are TGTGCCAGCAGCGTAGAGGGGGCGTGGGGAAACACCATATATTTT. This sequence encodes CASSVEGAWGNTIYF. Filled out from reference TRBV9 and TRBJ1-3, the complete variable domain reads DSGVTQTPKHLITATGQRVTLRCSPRSGDLSVYWYQQSLDQGLQFLIQYYNGEERAKGNILERFSAQQFPDLHSELNLSSLELGDSALYFCASSVEGAWGNTIYFGEGSWLTVV.

The chain employs TRBV7-3 and TRBJ2-1, with D maybe TRBD2 (5 bases). Germline CDR1 is SGHTA and CDR2 is FQGTGA. The CDR3 runs to 17 residues. Trimming removed 5 bases from V and 0 bases from J, with 17 bases in between. CDR3 DNA: TGTGCCAGCAGCCCCCGGGGAGCGGCAAGCTCCTACAATGAGCAGTTCTTC. Amino acid sequence: CASSPRGAASSYNEQFF.

The V gene is TRBV7-9, the J gene TRBJ1-1; TRBD1 agrees at 7 bases. The CDR3 has 12 amino acids. J was trimmed by 11 bases and V by 1 base; bases with no gene match: 4. Germline V lookup: CDR1 SEHNR, CDR2 FQNEAQ (reference sequence). In DNA form, the CDR3 reads TGTGCCAGCAGCTTAGGTGACAGGGTCGCTTTCTTT. It specifies CASSLGDRVAFF.

The genes are TRBV5-5 and TRBJ2-7, with D perhaps matching TRBD1 (5 bases). The CDR3 has 15 residues. V was shortened by 1 base and J by 6 bases, with 17 bases between the two germline ends. Germline V gives CDR1 SGHKS, CDR2 YYEKEE (reference sequence). CDR3 bases: TGTGCCAGCAGCTTGATACAGGCCGTTACCCGCGAGCAGTACTTC. The encoded protein is CASSLIQAVTREQYF.

The CDR3 protein is CASSLESSHEQFF. The CDR3 DNA is TGTGCCAGCAGCTTAGAGAGTAGTCATGAGCAGTTCTTC. The chain joins TRBV7-2 to TRBJ2-1; no firm D call. Trimming took off 1 base at V and 8 bases at J, with 9 bases between the two ends. The CDR3 has 13 residues. The V gene's germline CDR1 is SGHTA and CDR2 FQGNSA.

The chain couples TRBV3-1 (or the pseudogene TRBV3-2) to TRBJ2-2; a weak D match, TRBD2 (6 bases). CDR1 and CDR2 from the germline V gene are LGHDT and YNNKEL (reference sequence). V dropped 2 bases and J dropped 6 bases, with 7 bases sitting between them. The CDR3 is made up of 13 amino acids. The CDR3 reads CASSQRDSGELFF. The CDR3 nucleotides read TGTGCCAGCAGCCAACGGGACTCCGGGGAGCTGTTTTTT.

The genes are TRBV28 and TRBJ1-4, with 11 bases matching TRBD1. Germline V gene lookup returns CDR1 MDHEN and CDR2 SYDVKM. This CDR3 has 16 residues. V dropped 6 bases and J dropped 4; count of bases not matched to a gene: 7. The CDR3 DNA reads as TGTGCCAGCAGGCCGGGGGGGACAGGGGGTAATGAAAAACTGTTTTTT. This encodes CASRPGGTGGNEKLFF.

The chain combines TRBV5-4 with TRBJ1-1, with D perhaps matching TRBD1 (6 bases). V was clipped by 4 bases and J by 1 base, with 11 bases between them. This CDR3 region has 14 residues. CDR1 is SGHNT and CDR2 is YYREEE in the germline V gene (reference sequence). The CDR3 spells CASSRRQENTEAFF. CDR3 bases: TGTGCCAGCAGCCGCAGACAGGAGAACACTGAAGCTTTCTTT.